These 3 T cell receptor beta chains came from one sample sequenced in a study of cytomegalovirus exposure and HLA in healthy donors. In the PCR, 60 Vbeta and 13 Jbeta primers were used. Profiling relied on immunoSEQ multiplex PCR, and the TCRdb table lists in-frame clones only, not all of them. The sample consists of some 150,000 clones, approximately 79% of them appearing once. The sequenced sample consisted of PBMCs. Receptors originate from a man in his 60s in good health and CMV-seronegative.

The chain carries TRBV28 and TRBJ1-1, with 10 bases fitting TRBD1. The CDR3 contains 16 residues. Germline V gene data show CDR1 as MDHEN and CDR2 as SYDVKM. V lost 6 bases to trimming and J lost 5 bases; unmatched junction nucleotides: 12. CDR3 in DNA: TGTGCCAGCAGGGTTGACAGGGGGCTTTTCTGGACTGAAGCTTTCTTT. Translation: CASRVDRGLFWTEAFF.

The chain has TRBV2 and TRBJ1-1; D gene uncertain. Germline V gene lookup returns CDR1 SNHLY and CDR2 FYNNEI. V was trimmed by 1 base and J by 1 base, leaving 10 bases between them. This CDR3 is built from 15 residues. The CDR3 nucleotides read TGTGCCAGCAGTGAAGTCGTCAGTCAGAACACTGAAGCTTTCTTT. Its protein is CASSEVVSQNTEAFF.

The table lists this clone with a few counts. V usage is TRBV29-1 and J usage is TRBJ2-3; 12 bases are a match to TRBD2. Germline-derived CDR1 and CDR2 are SQVTM and ANQGSEA. The CDR3 totals 16 residues. V trimming: 1 base; J trimming: 2 bases; junction bases outside the gene matches: 4. The DNA for the CDR3 is TGCAGCGTTGAAGCAGCTAGCGGGGGGGCCACAGATACGCAGTATTTT. Amino acids: CSVEAASGGATDTQYF.